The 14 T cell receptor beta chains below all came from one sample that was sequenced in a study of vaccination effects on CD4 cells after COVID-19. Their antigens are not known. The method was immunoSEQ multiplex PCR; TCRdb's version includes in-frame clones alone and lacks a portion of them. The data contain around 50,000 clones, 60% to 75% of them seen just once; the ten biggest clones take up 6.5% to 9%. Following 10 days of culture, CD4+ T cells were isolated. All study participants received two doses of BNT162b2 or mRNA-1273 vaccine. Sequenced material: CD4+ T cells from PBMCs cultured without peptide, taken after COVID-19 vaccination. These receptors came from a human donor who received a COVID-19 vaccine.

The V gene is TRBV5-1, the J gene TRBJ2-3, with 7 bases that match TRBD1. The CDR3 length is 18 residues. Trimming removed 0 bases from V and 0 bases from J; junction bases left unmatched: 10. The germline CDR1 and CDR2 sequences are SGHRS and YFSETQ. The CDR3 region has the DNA TGCGCCAGCAGCTTGGCCGAACAGGGGATTCCTAGCACAGATACGCAGTATTTT. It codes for CASSLAEQGIPSTDTQYF.

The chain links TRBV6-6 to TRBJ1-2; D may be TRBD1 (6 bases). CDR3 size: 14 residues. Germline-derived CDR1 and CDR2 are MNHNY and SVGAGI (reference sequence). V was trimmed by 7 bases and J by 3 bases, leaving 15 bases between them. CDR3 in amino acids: CASNFGTSDYGYTF. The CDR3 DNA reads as TGTGCCAGCAATTTTGGGACATCTGACTATGGCTACACCTTC.

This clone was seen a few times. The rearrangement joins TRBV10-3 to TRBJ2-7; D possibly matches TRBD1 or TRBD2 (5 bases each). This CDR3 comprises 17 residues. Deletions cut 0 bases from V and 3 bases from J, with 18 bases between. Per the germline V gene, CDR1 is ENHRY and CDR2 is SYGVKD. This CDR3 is CAISESPPSGTLYEQYF. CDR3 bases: TGTGCCATCAGTGAGTCGCCTCCTTCCGGGACCCTCTACGAGCAGTACTTC.

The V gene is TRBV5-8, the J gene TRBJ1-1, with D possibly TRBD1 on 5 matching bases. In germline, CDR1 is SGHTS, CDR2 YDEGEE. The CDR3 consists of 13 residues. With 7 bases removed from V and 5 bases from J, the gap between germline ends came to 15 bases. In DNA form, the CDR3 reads TGTGCCAGCGAGGTTACGGGGGATACTGAAGCTTTCTTT. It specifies CASEVTGDTEAFF.

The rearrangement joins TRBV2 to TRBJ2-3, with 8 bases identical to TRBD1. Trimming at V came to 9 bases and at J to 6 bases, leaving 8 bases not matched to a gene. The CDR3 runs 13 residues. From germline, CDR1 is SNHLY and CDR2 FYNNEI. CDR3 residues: CASVGTGIDTQYF. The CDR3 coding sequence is TGTGCCAGTGTCGGGACAGGCATCGATACGCAGTATTTT. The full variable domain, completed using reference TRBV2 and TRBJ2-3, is EPEVTQTPSHQVTQMGQEVILRCVPISNHLYFYWYRQILGQKVEFLVSFYNNEISEKSEIFDDQFSVERPDGSNFTLKIRSTKLEDSAMYFCASVGTGIDTQYFGPGTRLTVL.

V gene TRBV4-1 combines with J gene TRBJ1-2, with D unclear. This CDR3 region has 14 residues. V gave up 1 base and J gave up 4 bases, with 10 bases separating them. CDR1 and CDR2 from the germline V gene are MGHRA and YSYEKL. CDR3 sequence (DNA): TGCGCCAGCAGCCAAGGATCAGGTTCCTATGGCTACACCTTC. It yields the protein CASSQGSGSYGYTF.

The CDR3 loop reads CASSLNTRLKFF. CDR3 DNA sequence: TGTGCCAGCAGCTTAAACACTAGATTGAAGTTCTTC. This chain joins TRBV11-2 and TRBJ2-1; maybe TRBD2 (5 bases). CDR1 and CDR2 from the germline V gene are SGHAT and FQNNGV. The V and J ends lost 2 bases and 14 bases respectively, with 13 bases between them. The CDR3 sequence is 12 residues long.

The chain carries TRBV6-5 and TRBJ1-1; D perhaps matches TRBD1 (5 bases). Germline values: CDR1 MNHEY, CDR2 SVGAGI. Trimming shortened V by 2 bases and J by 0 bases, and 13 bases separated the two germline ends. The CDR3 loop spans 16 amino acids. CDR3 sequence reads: CASSYGLGRMNTEAFF. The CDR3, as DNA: TGTGCCAGCAGTTACGGTCTGGGGCGGATGAACACTGAAGCTTTCTTT.

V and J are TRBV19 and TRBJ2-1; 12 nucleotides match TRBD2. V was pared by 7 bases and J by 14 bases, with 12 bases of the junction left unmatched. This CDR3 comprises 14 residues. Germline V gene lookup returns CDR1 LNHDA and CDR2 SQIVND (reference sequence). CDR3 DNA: TGTGCCAGTACCCCGACCCCGACTAGCGGGAGAGAGTTCTTC. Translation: CASTPTPTSGREFF.

CDR3 in amino acids: CASSYLRGKVDEQFF. In nucleotides, the CDR3 is TGTGCCAGCAGTTATTTAAGAGGGAAGGTGGATGAGCAGTTCTTC. This chain connects TRBV6-5 to TRBJ2-1, with TRBD2 as a possible D gene (5 bases). V was trimmed by 3 bases and J by 8 bases, leaving 17 bases between them. Looked up from germline, CDR1 is MNHEY and CDR2 is SVGAGI. The CDR3 is 15 amino acids.

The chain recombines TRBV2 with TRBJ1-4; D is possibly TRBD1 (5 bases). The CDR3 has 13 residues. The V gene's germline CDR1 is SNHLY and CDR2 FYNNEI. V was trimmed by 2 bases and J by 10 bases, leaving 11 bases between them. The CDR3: CASSESGRVKLFF. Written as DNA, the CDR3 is TGTGCCAGCAGTGAATCAGGGAGGGTAAAACTGTTTTTT.

The CDR3 nucleotides read TGTGCCAGCACTTGGGGTAACCAAGAGACCCAGTACTTC. Translated: CASTWGNQETQYF. The chain has TRBV7-9 and TRBJ2-5; D not certain. Trimming took 7 bases from V and 0 from J, leaving 9 bases between them. The CDR3 has 13 amino acids. Germline CDR1 SEHNR, CDR2 FQNEAQ (reference sequence).

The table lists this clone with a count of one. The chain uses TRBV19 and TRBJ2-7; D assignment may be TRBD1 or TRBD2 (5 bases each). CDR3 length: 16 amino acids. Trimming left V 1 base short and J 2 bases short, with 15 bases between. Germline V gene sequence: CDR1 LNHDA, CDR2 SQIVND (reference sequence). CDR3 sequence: CASSIVIGMGAYEQYF. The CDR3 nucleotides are TGTGCCAGTAGTATAGTGATTGGGATGGGGGCCTACGAGCAGTACTTC. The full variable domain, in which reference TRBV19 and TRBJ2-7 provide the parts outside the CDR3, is DGGITQSPKYLFRKEGQNVTLSCEQNLNHDAMYWYRQDPGQGLRLIYYSQIVNDFQKGDIAEGYSVSREKKESFPLTVTSAQKNPTAFYLCASSIVIGMGAYEQYFGPGTRLTVT.

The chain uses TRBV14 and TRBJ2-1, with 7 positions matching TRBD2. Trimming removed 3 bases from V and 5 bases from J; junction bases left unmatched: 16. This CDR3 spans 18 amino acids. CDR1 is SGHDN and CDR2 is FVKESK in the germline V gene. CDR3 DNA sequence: TGTGCCAGCAGCCAGGACCTGGCTAGCGGAGCATTCAACAATGAGCAGTTCTTC. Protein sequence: CASSQDLASGAFNNEQFF.